These T cell receptor beta chains were read from a single sample in a study of blood T cell repertoires in COVID-19. Clones were sequenced by immunoSEQ multiplex PCR, and TCRdb holds only the in-frame ones, with some missing. This table has 200,000 or so clones, around 80% appearing once. The sequencing input was peripheral blood. The origin of the receptors is a man aged 40-49 years who had recovered from COVID-19. Both conserved end residues are part of each CDR3. D genes are given only for firm matches. Clone size is given for some rows only: seen once, a few or many times, or a class if the clone is expanded.

clone_size d_call j_call v_call cdr3_nt cdr3_aa
NA NA TRBJ1-4 TRBV19 TGTGCCAGTAGCGCGACACCGAATGAAAAACTGTTTTTT CASSATPNEKLFF
NA NA TRBJ2-7 TRBV12-3/TRBV12-4 TGTGCCAGCACCGCAGGGCGGCCCTACGAGCAGTACTTC CASTAGRPYEQYF
NA TRBD1 TRBJ1-1 TRBV19 TGTGCCAGTAGTACAGGGACAGGGACCATGAACACTGAAGCTTTCTTT CASSTGTGTMNTEAFF
NA TRBD1 TRBJ1-4 TRBV5-5 TGTGCCAGCAGCTCCCCCGGGGACAGGGTAGTCGAAAAACTGTTTTTT CASSSPGDRVVEKLFF
NA TRBD1 TRBJ2-7 TRBV11-3 TGTGCCAGCAGCTTAGAATGGGACAGGGGCAACGAGCAGTACTTC CASSLEWDRGNEQYF
NA NA TRBJ2-1 TRBV12-3/TRBV12-4 TGTGCCAGCAGTCCCCGGAGGAATGAGCAGTTCTTC CASSPRRNEQFF
NA TRBD2 TRBJ2-3 TRBV9 TGTGCCAGCAGCGTAGTAGCGGGATCAGATACGCAGTATTTT CASSVVAGSDTQYF
NA NA TRBJ2-2 TRBV24-1 TGTGCCACCAGTGATTCGACTGGGTCGAACACCGGGGAGCTGTTTTTT CATSDSTGSNTGELFF
NA TRBD2 TRBJ2-2 TRBV3-1/TRBV3-2 TGTGCCAGCAGCCGGCTAGCGGCGAACACCGGGGAGCTGTTTTTT CASSRLAANTGELFF
NA TRBD2 TRBJ2-2 TRBV3-1/TRBV3-2 TGTGCCAGCAGCGACGGACTAGCGGGGTCTACCGGGGAGCTGTTTTTT CASSDGLAGSTGELFF
few NA TRBJ2-7 TRBV5-4 TGTGCCAGCAGCCGGGACACCACCTACGAGCAGTACTTC CASSRDTTYEQYF
NA NA TRBJ2-5 TRBV12-3/TRBV12-4 TGTGCCAGCAGTCCGGGAGATGAGACCCAGTACTTC CASSPGDETQYF
NA NA TRBJ1-2 TRBV20-1 TGCAGTGCTAGGTTCGGGGTTTTC CSARFGVF
NA NA TRBJ1-2 TRBV6-2/TRBV6-3 TGTGCCAGCAGTTACGGACTCTATGGCTACACCTTC CASSYGLYGYTF
NA TRBD1 TRBJ1-4 TRBV5-4 TGTGCCAGCAGCCGGCGACAGGGTCAGGAAAAACTGTTTTTT CASSRRQGQEKLFF
NA NA TRBJ1-1 TRBV29-1 TGCAGCGTTGCCCTCGAGGGTGAAGCTTTCTTT CSVALEGEAFF
NA NA TRBJ2-7 TRBV6-1 TGTGCCAGCAGTGACCGAGCAAATTCCTACGAGCAGTACTTC CASSDRANSYEQYF
few TRBD1 TRBJ2-7 TRBV27 TGTGCCAGCACCCAAAGACAGGGGGGGTACGAGCAGTACTTC CASTQRQGGYEQYF
NA NA TRBJ2-7 TRBV4-3 TGCGCCAGCAGCCCCAGAATCGGCGGGAAATACGAGCAGTACTTC CASSPRIGGKYEQYF
NA NA TRBJ1-4 TRBV12-3/TRBV12-4 TGTGCCAGCACCCCTAAGGAGGGCGAAAAACTGTTTTTT CASTPKEGEKLFF
NA NA TRBJ2-5 TRBV19 TGTGCCAGTAGTATAGTGGGGAGGGAGACCCAGTACTTC CASSIVGRETQYF
NA NA TRBJ1-3 TRBV18 TGTGCCAGCTCACCCCCTCAGGGGCCGGGTGGAAACACCATATATTTT CASSPPQGPGGNTIYF
NA TRBD2 TRBJ2-7 TRBV9 TGTGCCAGCAGCGTACGGGGGGGCCTCGAGCAGTACTTC CASSVRGGLEQYF
NA TRBD1 TRBJ1-4 TRBV11-3 TGTGCCAGCAGCCCTAGAAGCCTAGGACAGGGCGTCGGAAAACTGTTTTTT CASSPRSLGQGVGKLFF
NA TRBD2 TRBJ2-7 TRBV9 TGTGCCAGCAGCGAGGGACTAGCGGACTCCTACGAGCAGTACTTC CASSEGLADSYEQYF
NA TRBD1 TRBJ2-7 TRBV11-2 TGTGCCAGCAGCCGCGGACAGGGATATTTCTACGAGCAGTACTTC CASSRGQGYFYEQYF
NA TRBD2 TRBJ2-1 TRBV14 TGTGCCAGCAGCCAAGTAAGGACTAGCATTTACAATGAGCAGTTCTTC CASSQVRTSIYNEQFF
NA TRBD1 TRBJ2-3 TRBV24-1 TGTGCCACCAGTGCCCGGACAGGGACAGATACGCAGTATTTT CATSARTGTDTQYF
NA TRBD1 TRBJ2-1 TRBV10-3 TGTGCCATCGGGGCGGGACAGGGTGGTGAGCAGTTCTTC CAIGAGQGGEQFF
NA TRBD1 TRBJ1-6 TRBV6-5 TGTGCCAGCAAAGCCCGGGACAGGTATAATTCACCCCTCCACTTT CASKARDRYNSPLHF
few NA TRBJ1-4 TRBV20-1 TGCAGTGCCCCCCTAGGTGAAAAACTGTTTTTT CSAPLGEKLFF
NA NA TRBJ2-3 TRBV2 TGTGCCAGCAGTCCAACACAAGATACGCAGTATTTT CASSPTQDTQYF
NA NA TRBJ2-7 TRBV5-6 TGTGCCAGCAGCTTGCCAGGAACCTACGAGCAGTACTTC CASSLPGTYEQYF
once NA TRBJ2-2 TRBV5-6 TGTGCCAGCAGCTTGGTCGATAGGGGTGTTCCCGGGGAGCTGTTTTTT CASSLVDRGVPGELFF
NA NA TRBJ1-1 TRBV27 TGTGCCAGCAAACCACAGGGACCCAACACTGAAGCTTTCTTT CASKPQGPNTEAFF